This T cell receptor beta chain was retrieved from a study of chemoradiotherapy in HPV16-positive cancers. About the research overall: Functional T-cell assays on a couple of HPV16-positive patients' cells defined candidate HPV-specific clones and common TCR motifs.

Profiling relied on immunoSEQ multiplex PCR, and the TCRdb table lists in-frame clones only, not all of them. This sample carries tens of thousands of clones, about nine tenths of them seen once, and the ten largest clones take around 3.5%. The CDR3 runs 16 residues. V lost 0 bases to trimming and J lost 3 bases; unmatched junction nucleotides: 7. Germline values: CDR1 WSHSY, CDR2 SAAADI. General study points: For HPV16-positive patients, expanding HPV-responsive T cells associated with longer recurrence-free survival.

Samples were taken several times over chemoradiotherapy. About this clone: The antigen is not known.

The TCR was taken from a human donor with HPV-associated anogenital cancer. The source material was blood, sampled from a patient who underwent chemoradiotherapy. The chain employs TRBV10-2 and TRBJ2-5, with TRBD2 identical over 7 bases. In nucleotides, the CDR3 is TGCGCCAGCAGTGAGTCAGCGGGGAAAATAGAAGAGACCCAGTACTTC. Translated: CASSESAGKIEETQYF.